This TCR beta chain stems from a study of blood T cell repertoires in COVID-19. Participants' own reports of clinical history determined their cohort assignment. Trimming stripped 7 bases from V and 6 bases from J, with 9 bases between. CDR1 is DFQATT, CDR2 SNEGSKA, per germline (reference sequence). This CDR3 comprises 10 residues. Sequencing was performed with immunoSEQ multiplex PCR; in TCRdb, only in-frame clones are kept and a portion is missing. The sample lists 190,000 or so clones, over 80% occurring once. The V call is TRBV20-1, the J call TRBJ1-2, with unresolved D. What was sequenced was PBMCs or T cells enriched from blood (not recorded which). This sequence was found in a man aged 18 to 35 with acute COVID-19. CDR3 sequence reads: CSVDRDGYTF. The CDR3 DNA is TGCAGTGTTGACCGGGATGGCTACACCTTC.